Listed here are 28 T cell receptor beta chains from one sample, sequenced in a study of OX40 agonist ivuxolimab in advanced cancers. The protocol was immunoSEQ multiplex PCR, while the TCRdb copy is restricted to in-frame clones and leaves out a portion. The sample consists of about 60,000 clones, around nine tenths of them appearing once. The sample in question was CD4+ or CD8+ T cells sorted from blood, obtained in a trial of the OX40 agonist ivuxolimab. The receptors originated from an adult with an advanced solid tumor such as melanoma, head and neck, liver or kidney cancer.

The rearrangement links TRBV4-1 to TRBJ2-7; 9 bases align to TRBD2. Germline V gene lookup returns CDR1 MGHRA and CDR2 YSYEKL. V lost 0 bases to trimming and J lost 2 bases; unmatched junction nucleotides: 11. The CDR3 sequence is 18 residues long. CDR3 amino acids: CASSQDRASGVTTYEQYF. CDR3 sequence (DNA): TGCGCCAGCAGCCAAGATAGGGCTAGCGGGGTCACTACCTACGAGCAGTACTTC.

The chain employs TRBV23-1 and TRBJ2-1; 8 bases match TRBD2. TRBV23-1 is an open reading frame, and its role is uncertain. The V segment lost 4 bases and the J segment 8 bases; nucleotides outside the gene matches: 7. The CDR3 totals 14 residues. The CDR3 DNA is TGCGCCAGCAGTCTCCAACTAGCGGTCCATGAGCAGTTCTTC. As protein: CASSLQLAVHEQFF.

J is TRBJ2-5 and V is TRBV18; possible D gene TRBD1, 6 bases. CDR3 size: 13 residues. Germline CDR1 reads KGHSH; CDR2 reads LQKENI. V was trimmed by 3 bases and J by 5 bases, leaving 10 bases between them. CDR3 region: CASSPQQGETQYF. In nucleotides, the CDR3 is TGTGCCAGCTCACCTCAGCAGGGGGAGACCCAGTACTTC.

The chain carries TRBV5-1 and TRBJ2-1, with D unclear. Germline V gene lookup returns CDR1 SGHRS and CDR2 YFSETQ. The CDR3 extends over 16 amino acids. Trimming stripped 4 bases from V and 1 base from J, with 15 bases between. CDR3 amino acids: CASSRLPAGSYNEQFF. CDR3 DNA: TGCGCCAGCAGCCGCCTTCCGGCTGGATCCTACAATGAGCAGTTCTTC.

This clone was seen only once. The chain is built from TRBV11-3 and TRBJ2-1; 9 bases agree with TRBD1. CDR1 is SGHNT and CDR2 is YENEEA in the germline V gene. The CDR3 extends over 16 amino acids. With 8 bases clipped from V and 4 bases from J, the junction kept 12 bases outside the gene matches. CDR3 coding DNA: TGTGCCAGCTCCCCCCGATTTGGACAGGGGTACAATGAGCAGTTCTTC. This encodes CASSPRFGQGYNEQFF.

The CDR3 loop is CATTRSNLRSSYNSPLHF. CDR3 nucleotides: TGTGCCACCACGAGGAGCAATTTGAGGAGCTCCTATAATTCACCCCTCCACTTT. The chain carries TRBV28 and TRBJ1-6; no reliable D call. V dropped 10 bases and J dropped 0 bases, with 22 bases sitting between them. Germline V gene sequence: CDR1 MDHEN, CDR2 SYDVKM. This CDR3 has 18 amino acids.

CDR3 in DNA: TGTGCCAGCAGCCCGCCCATACTGACTAGCGGGAGTGGTAATGAGCAGTTCTTC. It is translated as CASSPPILTSGSGNEQFF. The V and J genes are TRBV5-6 and TRBJ2-1; 12 bases align to TRBD2. This CDR3 has 18 amino acids. Looked up from germline, CDR1 is SGHDT and CDR2 is YYEEEE. Unmatched junction bases numbered 15, after V lost 4 bases and J lost 7 bases. The complete variable domain, with remaining parts taken from reference TRBV5-6 and TRBJ2-1, reads DAGVTQSPTHLIKTRGQQVTLRCSPKSGHDTVSWYQQALGQGPQFIFQYYEEEERQRGNFPDRFSGHQFPNYSSELNVNALLLGDSALYLCASSPPILTSGSGNEQFFGPGTRLTVL.

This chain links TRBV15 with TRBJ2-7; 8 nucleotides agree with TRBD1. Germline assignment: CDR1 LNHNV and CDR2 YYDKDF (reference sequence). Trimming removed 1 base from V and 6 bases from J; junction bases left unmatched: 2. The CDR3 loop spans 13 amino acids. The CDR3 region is CATSRAGTGEQYF. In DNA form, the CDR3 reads TGTGCCACCAGCAGAGCGGGGACAGGCGAGCAGTACTTC.

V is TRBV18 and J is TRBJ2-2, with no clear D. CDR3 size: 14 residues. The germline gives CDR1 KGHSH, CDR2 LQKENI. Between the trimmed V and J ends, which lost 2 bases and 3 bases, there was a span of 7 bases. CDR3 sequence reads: CASSPMADTGELFF. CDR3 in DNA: TGTGCCAGCTCACCAATGGCAGACACCGGGGAGCTGTTTTTT.

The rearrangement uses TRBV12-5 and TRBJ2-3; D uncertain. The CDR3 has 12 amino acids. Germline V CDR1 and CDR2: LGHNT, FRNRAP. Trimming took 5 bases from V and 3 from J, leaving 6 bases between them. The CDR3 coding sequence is TGTGCTAGTGGTCAAAGTACAGATACGCAGTATTTT. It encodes CASGQSTDTQYF.

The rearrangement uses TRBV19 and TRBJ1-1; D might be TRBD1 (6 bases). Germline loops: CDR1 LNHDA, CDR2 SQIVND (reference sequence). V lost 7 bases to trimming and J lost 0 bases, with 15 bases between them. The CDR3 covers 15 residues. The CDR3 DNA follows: TGTGCCAGTACCCTCCCCAGGGGCATGAACACTGAAGCTTTCTTT. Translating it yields CASTLPRGMNTEAFF.

The DNA of the CDR3 is TGTGCCAGCAGCGTAGAGGTGACCTACACCGGGGAGCTGTTTTTT. It codes for CASSVEVTYTGELFF. This chain uses TRBV9 with TRBJ2-2; no clear D. Trimming took 0 bases from V and 3 from J, leaving 9 bases between them. The length of the CDR3 is 15 residues. Germline V gene sequence: CDR1 SGDLS, CDR2 YYNGEE.

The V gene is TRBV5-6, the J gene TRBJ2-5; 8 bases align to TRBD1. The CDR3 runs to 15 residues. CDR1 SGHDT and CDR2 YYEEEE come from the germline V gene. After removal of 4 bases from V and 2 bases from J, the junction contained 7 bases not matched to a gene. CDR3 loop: CASSLRDRLQETQYF. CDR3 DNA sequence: TGTGCCAGCAGCCTCCGGGACAGGTTACAAGAGACCCAGTACTTC.

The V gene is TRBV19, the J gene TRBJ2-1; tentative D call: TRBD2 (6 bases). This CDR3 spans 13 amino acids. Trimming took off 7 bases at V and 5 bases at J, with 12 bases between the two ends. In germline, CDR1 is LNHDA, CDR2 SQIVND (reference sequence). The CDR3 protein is CASNRREHNEQFF. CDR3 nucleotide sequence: TGTGCCAGTAATCGCCGGGAGCACAATGAGCAGTTCTTC. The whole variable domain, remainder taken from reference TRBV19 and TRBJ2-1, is DGGITQSPKYLFRKEGQNVTLSCEQNLNHDAMYWYRQDPGQGLRLIYYSQIVNDFQKGDIAEGYSVSREKKESFPLTVTSAQKNPTAFYLCASNRREHNEQFFGPGTRLTVL.

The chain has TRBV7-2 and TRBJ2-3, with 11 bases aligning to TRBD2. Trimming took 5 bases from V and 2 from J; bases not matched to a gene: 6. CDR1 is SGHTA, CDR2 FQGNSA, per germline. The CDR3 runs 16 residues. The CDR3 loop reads CASSTRLAGPTDTQYF. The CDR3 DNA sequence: TGTGCCAGCAGCACCCGACTAGCGGGACCCACAGATACGCAGTATTTT.

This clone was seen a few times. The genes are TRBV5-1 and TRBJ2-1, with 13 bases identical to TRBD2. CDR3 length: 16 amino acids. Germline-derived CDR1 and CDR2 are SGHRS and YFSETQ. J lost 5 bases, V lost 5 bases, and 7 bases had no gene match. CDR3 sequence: CASRPGTSGMNNEQFF. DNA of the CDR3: TGCGCCAGCAGACCAGGGACTAGCGGGATGAACAATGAGCAGTTCTTC.

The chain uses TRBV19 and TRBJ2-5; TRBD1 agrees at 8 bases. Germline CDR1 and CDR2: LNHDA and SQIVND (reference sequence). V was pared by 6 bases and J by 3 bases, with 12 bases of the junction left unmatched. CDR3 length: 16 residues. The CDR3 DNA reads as TGTGCCAGTAGACTAGAGGGCACAGGGGGAGAAGAGACCCAGTACTTC. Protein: CASRLEGTGGEETQYF. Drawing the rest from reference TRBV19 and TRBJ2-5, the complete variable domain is DGGITQSPKYLFRKEGQNVTLSCEQNLNHDAMYWYRQDPGQGLRLIYYSQIVNDFQKGDIAEGYSVSREKKESFPLTVTSAQKNPTAFYLCASRLEGTGGEETQYFGPGTRLLVL.

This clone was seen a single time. For the CDR3, the DNA is TGTGCCAGCACCTTGACTAGCGGGGCGGACTACGAGCAGTACTTC. This gives the protein CASTLTSGADYEQYF. This rearrangement joins TRBV6-5 to TRBJ2-7; 11 bases are a match to TRBD2. Looked up from germline, CDR1 is MNHEY and CDR2 is SVGAGI. The junction had 8 bases not matched to a gene; V was cut back by 7 bases and J by 3 bases. The CDR3 contains 15 residues.

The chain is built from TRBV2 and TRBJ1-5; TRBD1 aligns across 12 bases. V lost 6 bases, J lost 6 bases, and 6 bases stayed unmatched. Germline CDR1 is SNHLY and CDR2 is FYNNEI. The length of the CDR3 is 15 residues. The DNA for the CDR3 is TGTGCCAGCAGGGGGACAGGGGGCTTAGGTCAGCCCCAGCATTTT. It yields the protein CASRGTGGLGQPQHF.

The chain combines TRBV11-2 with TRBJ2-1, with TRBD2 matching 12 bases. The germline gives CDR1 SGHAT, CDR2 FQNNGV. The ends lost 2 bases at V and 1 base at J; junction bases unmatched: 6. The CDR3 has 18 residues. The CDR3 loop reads CASSLRFLAGGSYNEQFF. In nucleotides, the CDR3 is TGTGCCAGCAGCTTAAGGTTCCTAGCGGGAGGGTCCTACAATGAGCAGTTCTTC.

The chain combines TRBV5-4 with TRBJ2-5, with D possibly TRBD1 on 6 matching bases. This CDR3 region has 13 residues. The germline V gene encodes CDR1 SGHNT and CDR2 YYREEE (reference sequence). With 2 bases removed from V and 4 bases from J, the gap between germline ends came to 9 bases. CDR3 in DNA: TGTGCCAGCAGCTTTAAGGGGGTAGAGACCCAGTACTTC. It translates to CASSFKGVETQYF.

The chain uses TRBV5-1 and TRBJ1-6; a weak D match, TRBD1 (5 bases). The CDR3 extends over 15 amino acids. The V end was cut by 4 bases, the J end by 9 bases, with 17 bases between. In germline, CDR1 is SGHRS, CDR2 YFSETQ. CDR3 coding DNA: TGCGCCAGCAGCCTCCGTTTGGGGGAGGGTTCACCCCTCCACTTT. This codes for CASSLRLGEGSPLHF.

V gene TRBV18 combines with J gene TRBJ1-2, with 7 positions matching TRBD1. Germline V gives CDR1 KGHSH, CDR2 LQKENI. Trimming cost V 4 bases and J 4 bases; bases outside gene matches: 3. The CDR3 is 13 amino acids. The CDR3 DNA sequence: TGTGCCAGCTCACGGGACAGCACCTATGGCTACACCTTC. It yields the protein CASSRDSTYGYTF. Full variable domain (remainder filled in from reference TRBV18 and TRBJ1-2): NAGVMQNPRHLVRRRGQEARLRCSPMKGHSHVYWYRQLPEEGLKFMVYLQKENIIDESGMPKERFSAEFPKEGPSILRIQQVVRGDSAAYFCASSRDSTYGYTFGSGTRLTVV.

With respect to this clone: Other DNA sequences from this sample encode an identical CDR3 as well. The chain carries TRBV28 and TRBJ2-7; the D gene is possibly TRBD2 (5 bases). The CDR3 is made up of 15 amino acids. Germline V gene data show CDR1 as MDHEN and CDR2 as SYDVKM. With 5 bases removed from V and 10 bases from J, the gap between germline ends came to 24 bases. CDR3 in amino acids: CASSPQWQVVSEQYF. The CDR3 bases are TGTGCCAGCAGTCCCCAGTGGCAGGTTGTTAGCGAACAGTACTTC.

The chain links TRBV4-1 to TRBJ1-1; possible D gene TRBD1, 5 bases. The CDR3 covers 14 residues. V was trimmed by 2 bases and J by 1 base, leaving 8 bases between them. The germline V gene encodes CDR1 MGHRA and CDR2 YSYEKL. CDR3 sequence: CASSQFDRNTEAFF. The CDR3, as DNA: TGCGCCAGCAGCCAATTCGACAGGAACACTGAAGCTTTCTTT.

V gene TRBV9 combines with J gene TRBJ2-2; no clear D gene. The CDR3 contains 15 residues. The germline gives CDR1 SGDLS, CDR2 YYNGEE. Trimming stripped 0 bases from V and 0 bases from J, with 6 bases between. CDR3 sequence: CASSVGTTNTGELFF. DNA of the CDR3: TGTGCCAGCAGCGTAGGGACGACGAACACCGGGGAGCTGTTTTTT.

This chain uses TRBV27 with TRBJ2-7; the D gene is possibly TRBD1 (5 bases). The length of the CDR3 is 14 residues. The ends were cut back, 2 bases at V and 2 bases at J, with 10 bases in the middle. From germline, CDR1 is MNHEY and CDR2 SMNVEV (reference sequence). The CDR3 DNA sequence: TGTGCCAGCAGTTTAACCAGGGCCCCCTACGAGCAGTACTTC. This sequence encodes CASSLTRAPYEQYF.

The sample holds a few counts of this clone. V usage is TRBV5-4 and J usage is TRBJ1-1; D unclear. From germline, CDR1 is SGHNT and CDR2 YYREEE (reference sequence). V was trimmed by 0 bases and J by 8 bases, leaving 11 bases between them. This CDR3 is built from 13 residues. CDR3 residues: CASSLEPEQEAFF. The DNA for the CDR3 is TGTGCCAGCAGCTTGGAGCCAGAACAAGAAGCTTTCTTT.